Described below is a single T cell receptor (beta chain) sequence and its context. Its cognate antigen is unknown. This specimen belongs to a study of CD8 T cells in Susac syndrome. With random hexamers, roughly 0.45 to 1 ug RNA was reverse transcribed. TCR beta CDR3 was amplified by immunoSEQ multiplex PCR. This amplification extended across 54 Vbeta and 13 Jbeta segments. TCRdb processed the immunoSEQ multiplex PCR reads anew with MiXCR; each CDR3 protein has one entry. Of about 150,000 distinct CDR3 sequences in the sample, about 90% were seen once. Findings and caveats of the study: The study admitted that it had a relatively small number of individuals in its TCR sequencing and HLA analysis.

Germline-derived CDR1 and CDR2 are LGHDT and YNNKEL (reference sequence). Germline trimming cut 4 bases from V and 8 bases from J; bases unmatched to any gene: 1. This CDR3 has 11 residues. TCR beta sequences were obtained from blood CD8+ and CD4+ T cells. Bulk CD8+ and CD4+ cells came from magnetic negative isolation; CD8+ TEMRA by FACS. This chain links TRBV3-1 with TRBJ1-1; 7 positions match TRBD1. This TCR was sampled from a human donor in good health. The sequenced sample was CD4+ T cells from PBMCs. The chain's CDR3 is CASSLQGEAFF. For the CDR3, the DNA is TGTGCCAGCAGCCTACAGGGGGAAGCTTTCTTT.